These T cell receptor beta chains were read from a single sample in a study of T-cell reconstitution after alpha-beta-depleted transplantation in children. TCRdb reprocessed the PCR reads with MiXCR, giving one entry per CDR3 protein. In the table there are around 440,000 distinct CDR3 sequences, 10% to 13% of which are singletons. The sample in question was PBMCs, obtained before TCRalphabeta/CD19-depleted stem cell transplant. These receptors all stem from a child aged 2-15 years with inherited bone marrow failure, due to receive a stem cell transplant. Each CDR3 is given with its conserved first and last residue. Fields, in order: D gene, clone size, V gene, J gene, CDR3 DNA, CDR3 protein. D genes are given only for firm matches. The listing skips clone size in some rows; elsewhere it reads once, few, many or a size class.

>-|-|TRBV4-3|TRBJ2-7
TGCGCCAGCAGCCAGACCGATCCGGGCGAGCAGTACTTC
CASSQTDPGEQYF
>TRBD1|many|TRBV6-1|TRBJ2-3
TGTGCCAGCAGTGCCACAGGGGGAGATACGCAGTATTTT
CASSATGGDTQYF
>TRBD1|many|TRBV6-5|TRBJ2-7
TGTGCCAGCAGTTACTTACTTCCGGGACAGGGGGCCTACGAGCAGTACTTC
CASSYLLPGQGAYEQYF
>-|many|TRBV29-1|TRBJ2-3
TGCAGCGTTGATTATGTGGGAGAATCAGATACGCAGTATTTT
CSVDYVGESDTQYF
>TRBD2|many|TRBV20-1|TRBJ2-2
TGCAGTGCTAGAAAGGCTAGCGGGAGTACCGGGGAGCTGTTTTTT
CSARKASGSTGELFF
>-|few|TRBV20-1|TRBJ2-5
TGCAGTGCTAGCTCAACAGGACAGCGGGAGACCCAGTACTTC
CSASSTGQRETQYF
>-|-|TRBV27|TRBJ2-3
TGTGCCAGCACCTTCACCGGGATGTCCACAGATACGCAGTATTTT
CASTFTGMSTDTQYF
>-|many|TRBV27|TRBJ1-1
TGTGCCAGCAGTTTGTCAGGGGCCCACAGGGAAGCTTTCTTT
CASSLSGAHREAFF
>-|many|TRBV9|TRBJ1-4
TGTGCCAGCAGCCCCAAAGGAGCAACTAATGAAAAACTGTTTTTT
CASSPKGATNEKLFF
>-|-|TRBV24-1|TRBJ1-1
TGTGCCACCATGACCGGCACTGAAGCTTTCTTT
CATMTGTEAFF
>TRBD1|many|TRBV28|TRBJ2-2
TGTGCCAGCAGTATACGGACAGGGGGCCGAGACGGGGTGAACACCGGGGAGCTGTTTTTT
CASSIRTGGRDGVNTGELFF
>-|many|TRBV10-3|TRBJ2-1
TGTGCCACAAGGGGCGGTGCTGCCTACAATGAGCAGTTCTTC
CATRGGAAYNEQFF
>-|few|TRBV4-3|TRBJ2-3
TGCGCCAGCAGCCAAGGGGGAGATACGCAGTATTTT
CASSQGGDTQYF
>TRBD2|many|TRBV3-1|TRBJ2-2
TGTGCCAGCAGGACTAGCGGACCTCGGGGGGTCACCGGGGAGCTGTTTTTT
CASRTSGPRGVTGELFF
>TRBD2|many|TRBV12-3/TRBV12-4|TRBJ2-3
TGTGCCAGCAGCCCCTATCTAGCGGGAGGCACAGATACGCAGTATTTT
CASSPYLAGGTDTQYF
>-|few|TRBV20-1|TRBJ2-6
TGCAGTGCTAGAATTAAGACTACGGACGGTCCCTACTCTGGGGCCAACGTCCTGACTTTC
CSARIKTTDGPYSGANVLTF
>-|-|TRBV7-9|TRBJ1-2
TGTGCCAGCAGCTTAGGGGACCTCGCGGCGAGCCTTGGCTACACCTTC
CASSLGDLAASLGYTF
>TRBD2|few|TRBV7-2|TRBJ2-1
TGTGCCAGCAGCATCAAGTCGGGAGGCTTCGGGGAGCAGTTCTTC
CASSIKSGGFGEQFF
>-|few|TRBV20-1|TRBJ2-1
TGCAGTGCAGAAAAGCGGGTCTACAATGAGCAGTTCTTC
CSAEKRVYNEQFF
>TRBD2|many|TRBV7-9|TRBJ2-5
TGTGCCAGCAGCTTAACGACTAGCGGGAGGGTTGAGACCCAGTACTTC
CASSLTTSGRVETQYF
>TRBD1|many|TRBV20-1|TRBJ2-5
TGCAGTGCTAGACCAGGGGGCGAAGAGACCCAGTACTTC
CSARPGGEETQYF
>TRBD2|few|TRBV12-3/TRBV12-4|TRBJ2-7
TGTGCCAGCAGTTTATCGGGAGGGCCCCACGAGCAGTACTTC
CASSLSGGPHEQYF
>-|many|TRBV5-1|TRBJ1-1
TGCGCCAGCAGCTGGGGCCCTAAGGGGCGCCACACTGAAGCTTTCTTT
CASSWGPKGRHTEAFF
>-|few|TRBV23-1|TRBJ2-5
TGCGCCAGCAGTCAATCGGTCCAGGGTACCCAAGAGACCCAGTACTTC
CASSQSVQGTQETQYF
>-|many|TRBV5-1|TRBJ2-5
TGCGCCAGCAGCTTTGGTGGACAGCAAGAGACCCAGTACTTC
CASSFGGQQETQYF
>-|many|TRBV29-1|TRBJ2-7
TGCAGCGTTGAAGAAAAAGGTAAAACAGACGAGCAGTACTTC
CSVEEKGKTDEQYF
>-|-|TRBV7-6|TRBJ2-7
TGTGCCAGCAGCTTACTCTCCGGGACGACGAGCTCCTACGAGCAGTACTTC
CASSLLSGTTSSYEQYF
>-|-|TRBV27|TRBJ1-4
TGTGCCACCCATACAGCCGCCATAGAAAAACTGTTTTTT
CATHTAAIEKLFF
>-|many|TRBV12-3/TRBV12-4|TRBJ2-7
TGTGCCAGCAGTTTAGCCGCCGTGCAGGAGGAGTACTTC
CASSLAAVQEEYF
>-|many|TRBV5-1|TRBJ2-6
TGCGCCAGCAGCTTGGCGGGCGGACCGAGCTCTGGGGCCAACGTCCTGACTTTC
CASSLAGGPSSGANVLTF
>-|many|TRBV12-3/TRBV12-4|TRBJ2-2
TGTGCCAGCAGGGGTGCTAGCGCCGCGGGCACCGGGGAGCTGTTTTTT
CASRGASAAGTGELFF
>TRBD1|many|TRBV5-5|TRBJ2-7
TGTGCCAGCAGCTTTATGGCGGACAGGGCATACGAGCAGTACTTC
CASSFMADRAYEQYF
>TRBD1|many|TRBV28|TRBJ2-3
TGTGCCAGCACCCCACCCTTAGGGACAGGGGCCACAGATACGCAGTATTTT
CASTPPLGTGATDTQYF
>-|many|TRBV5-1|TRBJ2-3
TGCGCCAGCAGCTTGAGGGTTAACACAGATACGCAGTATTTT
CASSLRVNTDTQYF
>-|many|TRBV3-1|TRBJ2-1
TGTGCCAAACCCACACTAGCCCAGGATGCATACAATGAGCAGTTCTTC
CAKPTLAQDAYNEQFF
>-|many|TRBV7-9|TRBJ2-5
TGTGCCAGCAGCCCCTCTAGTCTGCGGGAGACCCAGTACTTC
CASSPSSLRETQYF
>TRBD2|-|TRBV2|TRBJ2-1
TGTGCCAGCAGTACATGGCGGGAGGGCCTCAATGAGCAGTTCTTC
CASSTWREGLNEQFF
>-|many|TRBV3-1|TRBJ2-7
TGTGCCAGCAGCTCCCGGCTGGACAGCTCCTACGAGCAGTACTTC
CASSSRLDSSYEQYF
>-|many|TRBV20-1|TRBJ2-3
TGCAGTGCTAGAGATTCCCGGCAGGGCCCAGATACGCAGTATTTT
CSARDSRQGPDTQYF
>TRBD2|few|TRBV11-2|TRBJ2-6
TGTGCCAGCAGAGACCCGGGTAGTCGGGAGGGGGTTGGGGCCAACGTCCTGACTTTC
CASRDPGSREGVGANVLTF
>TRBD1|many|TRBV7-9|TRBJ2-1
TGTGCCAGCAGCGTAGGACAGGGAGTATGGAATGAGCAGTTCTTC
CASSVGQGVWNEQFF
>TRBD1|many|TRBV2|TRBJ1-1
TGTGCCAGCAGTGCACAGGGACAGCAGCACACTGAAGCTTTCTTT
CASSAQGQQHTEAFF
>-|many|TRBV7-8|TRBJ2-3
TGTGCCAGCAGCGTCCGGGACCCCATTCCAGCAACCACAGATACGCAGTATTTT
CASSVRDPIPATTDTQYF
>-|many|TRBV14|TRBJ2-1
TGTGCCAGCAGCCGCGACTGGAATGAGCATTTCTTC
CASSRDWNEHFF
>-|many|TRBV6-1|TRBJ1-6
TGTGCCAGCAGAGGAGTAGATCGCGGCTATAATTCACCCCTCCACTTT
CASRGVDRGYNSPLHF
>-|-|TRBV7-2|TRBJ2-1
TGTGCCAGAAGCCCCATCGACAGGTACAATGAGCAGTTCTTC
CARSPIDRYNEQFF
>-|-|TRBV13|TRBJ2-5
TGTGCCAGCAGAGCTGGGTTGGAAGAGACCCAGTACTTC
CASRAGLEETQYF
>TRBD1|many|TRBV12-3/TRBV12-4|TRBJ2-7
TGTGCCAGCAGATCCGGGACAGGGATACCCTACGAGCAGTACTTC
CASRSGTGIPYEQYF
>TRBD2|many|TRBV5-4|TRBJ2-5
TGTGCCAGCACAAATCGGGGGACTAGCGCGGAGACCCAGTACTTC
CASTNRGTSAETQYF
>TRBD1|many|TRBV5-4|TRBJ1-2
TGTGCCAGCAGCTTGGCGGGGACAGGGACCCTATTC
CASSLAGTGTLF
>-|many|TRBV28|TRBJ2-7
TGTGCCAGCAGTTCCCCGGGACGGGCCTACGAGCAGTACTTC
CASSSPGRAYEQYF
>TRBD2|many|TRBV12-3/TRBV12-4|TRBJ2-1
TGTGCCAGCCGAACGTCGTGGCGGGAGGGCCGGGATGAGCAGTTCTTC
CASRTSWREGRDEQFF
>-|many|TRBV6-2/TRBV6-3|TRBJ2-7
TGTGCCAGCAGTTACGACGGAGGCGGCGAGCAGTACTTC
CASSYDGGGEQYF
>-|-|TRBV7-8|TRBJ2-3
TGTGCCAGCAGCCTGGACGGGCTCACAGATACGCAGTATTTT
CASSLDGLTDTQYF
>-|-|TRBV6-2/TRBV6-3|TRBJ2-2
TGTGCCAGCAGTTACTCTAAGGGGAACACCGGGGAGCTGTTTTTT
CASSYSKGNTGELFF
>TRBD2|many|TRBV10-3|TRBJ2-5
TGTGCCATCAGTGAGTCTGCTAGCGGGAGAGAGACCCAGTACTTC
CAISESASGRETQYF
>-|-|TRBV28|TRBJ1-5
TGTGCCAGCAGGCGGCAGGGAGCCCAGCCCCAGCATTTT
CASRRQGAQPQHF
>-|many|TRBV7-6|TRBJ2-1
TGTGCCAGCAGCTTAGATATAGGGCGGGAAAATGAGCAGTTCTTC
CASSLDIGRENEQFF
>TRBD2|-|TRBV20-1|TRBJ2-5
TGCAGTGCTAGAGACCCTACTAGCGGGGAGACACAAGAGACCCAGTACTTC
CSARDPTSGETQETQYF
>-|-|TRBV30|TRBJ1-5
TGTGCCTGGAGTCAATTCTCAAGACAGGATCAGCCCCAGCATTTT
CAWSQFSRQDQPQHF